The text below deals with one T cell receptor (beta chain). Germline CDR1 is LGHNT and CDR2 is FRNRAP. With V trimmed by 2 bases and J by 5 bases, 14 bases remained unmatched. The CDR3 extends over 18 amino acids. The data were obtained in a study of blood T cell repertoires in COVID-19. The overall study: T cells, B-cell-depleted T cells, or PBMCs provided the cDNA or gDNA that served as material.

Per the original data handling: Amplification of reference gene primers provided the estimated nucleated cell counts. Sequenced by immunoSEQ multiplex PCR; TCRdb stores in-frame clones only, minus some. V and J calls and clone size follow that table, whereas D and trimming were derived from the DNA. The sample contains about 240,000 clones, about 81% of which appear only once. The sequenced sample consisted of peripheral blood. The chain carries TRBV12-5 and TRBJ2-1, with 8 bases fitting TRBD2. This TCR came from a woman in her sixties or seventies with active or convalescent COVID-19. This CDR3 is CASGLRLWVAGGNNEQFF. The CDR3 DNA reads TGTGCTAGTGGTTTGCGGTTGTGGGTCGCGGGGGGTAACAATGAGCAGTTCTTC.